A selection of T cell receptor beta chains follows, all from one sample in a study of T cells in Graves' hyperthyroidism and ophthalmopathy. TCRdb reprocessed the multiplex PCR reads via MiXCR and lists one record per CDR3 protein. The sample lists about 580,000 distinct CDR3 sequences; roughly 14% were seen once. The source material was blood. The source is a woman aged 25-40 years with Graves' hyperthyroidism that later progressed to Graves' ophthalmopathy. The CDR3 runs from the conserved cysteine through the conserved F or W. Each record gives: D gene, V gene, J gene, CDR3 length, clone size, CDR3 DNA, CDR3 protein. D genes are given only for firm matches. Not all rows give a size; the values are once, few, many and, for expanded clones, a class.

>TRBD2|TRBV6-2/TRBV6-3|TRBJ2-1|20|.
TGTGCCAGCAGTTTCCGACTAGCGGGGAGGTCAGAGAGGGGTGACAATGAGCAGTTCTTC
CASSFRLAGRSERGDNEQFF
>.|TRBV29-1|TRBJ2-7|14|many
TGCAGCGTTGAAGTGACAGCCACATCCTACGAGCAGTACTTC
CSVEVTATSYEQYF
>.|TRBV7-2|TRBJ1-2|13|many
TGTGCCAGCAGCCCCGGACAAAACTATGGCTACACCTTC
CASSPGQNYGYTF
>.|TRBV6-4|TRBJ1-1|14|few
TGTGCCAGCAGAAGGGGGGGTTCAGAAACTGAAGCTTTCTTT
CASRRGGSETEAFF
>.|TRBV11-3|TRBJ2-7|14|many
TGTGCCAGCAGTTACCGGGACACCTTGTACGAGCAGTACTTC
CASSYRDTLYEQYF
>TRBD2|TRBV29-1|TRBJ2-1|17|.
TGCAGCGTTAAACTAGCGGGGGAGTCATCCACCTACAATGAGCAGTTCTTC
CSVKLAGESSTYNEQFF
>.|TRBV6-2/TRBV6-3|TRBJ1-5|18|few
TGTGCCAGCAGTTACAGACAATCCCCCGCGTATAGCAATCAGCCCCAGCATTTT
CASSYRQSPAYSNQPQHF
>.|TRBV5-6|TRBJ1-2|16|few
TGTGCCAGCAGCTGGGCCCGGGCCCCTCGATTCTATGGCTACACCTTC
CASSWARAPRFYGYTF
>TRBD2|TRBV2|TRBJ2-7|14|once
TGTGCCAGCCGGAAACTAGCGGGCTGGGGCGAGCAGTACTTC
CASRKLAGWGEQYF
>.|TRBV20-1|TRBJ2-7|15|many
TGCAGTGCTAAGACGGGCGCGGAGGTGTGGTACGAGCAGTACTTC
CSAKTGAEVWYEQYF
>TRBD2|TRBV27|TRBJ2-7|14|many
TGTGCCAGTTCGACTAGCGGGAGGGTCTACGAGCAGTACTTC
CASSTSGRVYEQYF
>TRBD1|TRBV11-2|TRBJ1-1|13|few
TGTGCCAGCAGCTTAGGGTGGGACAGAGAAGCTTTCTTT
CASSLGWDREAFF
>.|TRBV9|TRBJ1-2|15|few
TGTGCCAGCAGCGCGTGGACAGAAGCTAACTATGGCTACACCTTC
CASSAWTEANYGYTF
>TRBD2|TRBV27|TRBJ2-2|15|many
TGTGCCAGCACCTCCGGACTAGCGAACACCGGGGAGCTGTTTTTT
CASTSGLANTGELFF
>.|TRBV12-3/TRBV12-4|TRBJ1-1|13|many
TGTGCCAGCAGTTTGAAGGGGGGCCTTGAAGCTTTCTTT
CASSLKGGLEAFF
>.|TRBV7-2|TRBJ1-5|14|many
TGTGCCAGCAGCTTAGATAACGACAATCAGCCCCAGCATTTT
CASSLDNDNQPQHF
>.|TRBV4-3|TRBJ2-1|15|many
TGCGCCAGCAGCCAACTTACCTCTGCCGGCAATGAGCAGTTCTTC
CASSQLTSAGNEQFF
>TRBD1|TRBV5-1|TRBJ2-5|14|many
TGCGCCAGCAGCTTACAGGGGGCGAGTGAGACCCAGTACTTC
CASSLQGASETQYF
>TRBD2|TRBV6-2/TRBV6-3|TRBJ2-1|15|many
TGTGCCAGCAGGGAGGGACTAGCGGCCTACAATGAGCAGTTCTTC
CASREGLAAYNEQFF
>TRBD2|TRBV9|TRBJ2-1|13|.
TGTGCCAGCGGTAGCGGGGGATACAATGAGCAGTTCTTC
CASGSGGYNEQFF
>TRBD2|TRBV12-3/TRBV12-4|TRBJ2-2|18|many
TGTGCCAGCAGTTTAAAGGGACTAGCGGGATTAGGAACCGGGGAGCTGTTTTTT
CASSLKGLAGLGTGELFF
>.|TRBV7-9|TRBJ1-6|16|many
TGTGCCAGCAGCTTAGCTGACGGACAGATTAATTCACCCCTCCACTTT
CASSLADGQINSPLHF
>TRBD2|TRBV20-1|TRBJ2-1|13|many
TGCAGTGCCAGGCTAGCGGGGTACAATGAGCAGTTCTTC
CSARLAGYNEQFF
>.|TRBV19|TRBJ2-5|14|many
TGTGCCAGTAGTATTCGGGCAGGGGAAGAGACCCAGTACTTC
CASSIRAGEETQYF
>.|TRBV14|TRBJ2-5|16|many
TGTGCCAGCAGCCAAGATTCCAGCACCTCACAAGAGACCCAGTACTTC
CASSQDSSTSQETQYF
>TRBD2|TRBV12-3/TRBV12-4|TRBJ2-5|12|many
TGTGCCAGCACTGGGGGGGGAGAGACCCAGTACTTC
CASTGGGETQYF
>.|TRBV30|TRBJ1-1|15|many
TGTGCCTGGATAGGAGGACTAGTCTCGAACACTGAAGCTTTCTTT
CAWIGGLVSNTEAFF
>.|TRBV27|TRBJ1-1|14|few
TGTGCCAGCAGTTTATCCGGGGTGCAAACTGAAGCTTTCTTT
CASSLSGVQTEAFF
>.|TRBV20-1|TRBJ2-3|13|.
TGCAGTGCTAGCCCAGCGGGCACAGATACGCAGTATTTT
CSASPAGTDTQYF
>TRBD1|TRBV11-3|TRBJ2-1|16|many
TGTGCCAGCAGCTTTTCCGGGACAGGGACCTACAATGAGCAGTTCTTC
CASSFSGTGTYNEQFF
>.|TRBV12-3/TRBV12-4|TRBJ2-5|15|.
TGTGCCAGCAGTTTCAACACAGGGTGGGAAGAGACCCAGTACTTC
CASSFNTGWEETQYF
>TRBD1|TRBV2|TRBJ1-5|17|many
TGTGCCAGCAGGAAACCAAGCCGACAGGGCCCAAATCAGCCCCAGCATTTT
CASRKPSRQGPNQPQHF
>TRBD1|TRBV28|TRBJ1-1|11|.
TGTGCCAGTTCCGGGACAGGGGAAGCTTTCTTT
CASSGTGEAFF
>TRBD2|TRBV11-2|TRBJ2-5|16|.
TGTGCCAGTAGTAAGATTAGCGGGAGCCCACAAGAGACCCAGTACTTC
CASSKISGSPQETQYF
>TRBD2|TRBV19|TRBJ2-2|17|few
TGTGCCAGTAGTTTATACTTAGCGGGAGATAGCACCGGGGAGCTGTTTTTT
CASSLYLAGDSTGELFF
>.|TRBV24-1|TRBJ1-4|12|many
TGTGCCACCAGTCGGGGTAATGAAAAACTGTTTTTT
CATSRGNEKLFF
>.|TRBV29-1|TRBJ1-1|15|many
TGCAGCGTTGAAGGAAAAGCAGGGAGGCTCACTGAAGCTTTCTTT
CSVEGKAGRLTEAFF
>.|TRBV5-1|TRBJ2-3|16|once
TGCGCCAGCAGCCCCTACTCAGGGGCTAGCACAGATACGCAGTATTTT
CASSPYSGASTDTQYF
>TRBD1|TRBV10-3|TRBJ2-7|16|many
TGTGCCATCAGAGGGGGCACCGCAAATGGGGCTGGCGAGCAGTACTTC
CAIRGGTANGAGEQYF
>.|TRBV5-6|TRBJ2-5|12|.
TGTGCCAGCAGCCCGTTGGGAGGTCTGGCGTACTTC
CASSPLGGLAYF
>.|TRBV29-1|TRBJ2-7|14|.
TGCAGCGTTGTCCTCGTGAGGGCCTCCTACGAGCAGTACTTC
CSVVLVRASYEQYF
>.|TRBV4-3|TRBJ2-1|15|few
TGCGCCAGCAGCCAAGACCAGACCGCCTACAATGAGCAGTTCTTC
CASSQDQTAYNEQFF
>.|TRBV7-2|TRBJ1-2|14|.
TGTGCCAGCAGCGCAAGGGTCGGGACATATGGCTACACCTTC
CASSARVGTYGYTF
>TRBD2|TRBV19|TRBJ2-1|15|many
TGTGCCAGCCACGTCGCTAGCGGGAGTATTAATGAGCAGTTCTTC
CASHVASGSINEQFF
>.|TRBV20-1|TRBJ1-4|15|many
TGCAGTGCTCCTGATCCGACAAACCTTGGGGAAAAACTGTTTTTT
CSAPDPTNLGEKLFF
>TRBD1|TRBV12-5|TRBJ2-1|17|many
TGTGCTAGTGGTCCTCGTGGGGCCGGGACAGGGGGGCATGAGCAGTTCTTC
CASGPRGAGTGGHEQFF
>.|TRBV20-1|TRBJ2-7|11|many
TGCAGTGCTAGCCCTATCAACGAGCAGTACTTC
CSASPINEQYF
>.|TRBV28|TRBJ1-5|13|many
TGTGCCACCATAGCCCCTAGTCAAGAGCCCCAGCATTTT
CATIAPSQEPQHF
>.|TRBV6-2/TRBV6-3|TRBJ1-1|14|.
TGTGCCAGCAGTTACCCCGGGGGAATGACTGAAGCTTTCTTT
CASSYPGGMTEAFF
>.|TRBV27|TRBJ1-5|14|many
TGTGCCAGCAGTTTATTGGGTCGCAATCAGCCCCAGCATTTT
CASSLLGRNQPQHF